This T cell receptor (beta chain) is from a study of blood T cell repertoires in COVID-19. Study summary: Samples came from the United States, Italy and Spain, spanning acute and convalescent COVID-19. PBMCs, B-cell-depleted T cells, or T cells provided the cDNA or gDNA that made up the material.

The CDR3 runs 18 residues. Original handling: Estimates of nucleated cell counts were drawn from the amplification of reference gene primers. The assay was immunoSEQ multiplex PCR, and TCRdb's table has in-frame clones only and misses some. The V and J calls and clone size were taken over from that table, and D and trimming were inferred from the DNA. The sample has about 220,000 clones, more than 65% seen once. Sequenced input: peripheral blood. The sequence was collected from a woman in her sixties or seventies with acute or convalescent COVID-19. This chain links TRBV7-5 with TRBJ2-1; no DNA check was done on the table's D call, TRBD2. TRBV7-5 is marked as a pseudogene. The CDR3 DNA follows: TGTGTCAGAAGTTTAAGCCATGGGGACTATCACTCCTACAATGAGCAGTTCTTC. Residues: CVRSLSHGDYHSYNEQFF.